This T cell receptor (beta chain) was sequenced for a study of blood T cell repertoires in COVID-19. Across the study: Specimens from acute and convalescent COVID-19 originated in the United States, Italy and Spain. In each case, the material was cDNA or gDNA derived from T cells, B-cell-depleted T cells, or PBMCs.

Measured with immunoSEQ multiplex PCR; TCRdb has only the in-frame clones, and not every one. The sample comprises roughly 160,000 clones, approximately 85% of which are singletons, and under 7% rests with the top ten. The germline CDR1 and CDR2 sequences are WNHNN and SYGVQD (reference sequence). Between the trimmed V and J ends, which lost 2 bases and 6 bases, there was a span of 15 bases. The CDR3 loop spans 15 amino acids. Seattle-derived patients entered the study during active infection and were followed longitudinally. Sequenced material: peripheral blood. The receptor's source is a woman aged 45-65 years with COVID-19, enrolled during active disease. The chain has TRBV10-1 and TRBJ2-3; D perhaps matches TRBD2 (5 bases). The CDR3 nucleotides read TGCGCCAGCAGTGAGCAACTCTCCTCGGGGGATACGCAGTATTTT. It yields the protein CASSEQLSSGDTQYF.